This T cell receptor (beta chain) was captured in a study of blood T cell repertoires in COVID-19. Study-wide context: The United States, Italy and Spain supplied acute and convalescent COVID-19 samples. PBMCs, B-cell-depleted T cells, or T cells provided the cDNA or gDNA that made up the material.

Source study methods: Scientists estimated how many nucleated cells there were by amplifying reference gene primers. Measured with immunoSEQ multiplex PCR; TCRdb has only the in-frame clones, and not every one. For V, J and clone size, that table is used; D and trimming come from the DNA. This table has some 230,000 clones, 85% appearing once. Trimming cost V 6 bases and J 5 bases, with 13 bases left between them. The CDR3 sequence is 13 residues long. This clone was counted once. The origin of this receptor is a man aged 40-55 years with acute or convalescent COVID-19. The chain combines TRBV12-3 or TRBV12-4 with TRBJ1-1; maybe TRBD1 (5 bases). Sequenced input: peripheral blood. The CDR3 nucleotides are TGTGCCAGCAGCGGCCAGGGAAATACTGAAGCTTTCTTT. It translates to CASSGQGNTEAFF.